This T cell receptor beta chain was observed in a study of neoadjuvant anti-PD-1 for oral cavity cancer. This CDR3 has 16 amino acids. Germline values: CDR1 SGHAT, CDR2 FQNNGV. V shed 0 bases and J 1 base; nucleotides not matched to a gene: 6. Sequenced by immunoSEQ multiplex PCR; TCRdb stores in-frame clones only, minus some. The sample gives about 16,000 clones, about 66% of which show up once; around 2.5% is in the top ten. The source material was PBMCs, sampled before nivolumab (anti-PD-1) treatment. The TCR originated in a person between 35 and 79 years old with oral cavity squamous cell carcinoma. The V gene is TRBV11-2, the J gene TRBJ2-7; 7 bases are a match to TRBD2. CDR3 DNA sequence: TGTGCCAGCAGCTTAGACCTAGCGGTTGTTTCCTACGAGCAGTACTTC. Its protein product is CASSLDLAVVSYEQYF.